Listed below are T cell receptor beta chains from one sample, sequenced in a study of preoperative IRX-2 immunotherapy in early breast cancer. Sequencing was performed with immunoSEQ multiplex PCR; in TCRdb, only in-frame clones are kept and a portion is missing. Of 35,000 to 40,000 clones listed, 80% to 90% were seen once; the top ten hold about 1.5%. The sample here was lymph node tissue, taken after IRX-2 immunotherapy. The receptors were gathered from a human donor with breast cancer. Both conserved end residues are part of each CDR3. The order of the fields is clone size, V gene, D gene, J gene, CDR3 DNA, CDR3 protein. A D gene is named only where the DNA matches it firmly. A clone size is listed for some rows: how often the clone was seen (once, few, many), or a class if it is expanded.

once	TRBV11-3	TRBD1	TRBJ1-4	TGTGCCAGCAGCTTGAAACAGGGGGCTGAAAAACTGTTTTTT	CASSLKQGAEKLFF
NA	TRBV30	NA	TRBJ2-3	TGTGCCTGCCGGGCATTGAGAACCACTAGCACAGATACGCAGTATTTT	CACRALRTTSTDTQYF
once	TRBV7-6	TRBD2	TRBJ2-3	TGTGCCAGCATCCCAGCGGGGCCTAGCACAGATACGCAGTATTTT	CASIPAGPSTDTQYF
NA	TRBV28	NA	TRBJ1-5	TGTGCCAGCAGCCCTCGGAGCAATCAGCCCCAGCATTTT	CASSPRSNQPQHF
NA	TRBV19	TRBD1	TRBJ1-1	TGTGCCAGTCGGGACAGGGGCGGGACTGAAGCTTTCTTT	CASRDRGGTEAFF
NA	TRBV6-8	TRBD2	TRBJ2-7	TGTGCCAGCAGTGGGTCCAGACTAGCGGAATACGAGCAGTACTTC	CASSGSRLAEYEQYF
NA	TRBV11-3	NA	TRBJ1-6	TGTGCCAGCAGCCTATACCAGGGGAATAATTCACCCCTCCACTTT	CASSLYQGNNSPLHF
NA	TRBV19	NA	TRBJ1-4	TGTGCCAGTAGGAACAGCCGCCTGCGCGAAAAACTGTTTTTT	CASRNSRLREKLFF
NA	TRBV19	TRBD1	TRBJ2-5	TGTGCCAGTAGTACCGGGACAGCACAAGAGACCCAGTACTTC	CASSTGTAQETQYF
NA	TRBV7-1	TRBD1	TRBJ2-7	TGTGCCAGCAGCGAAACAGGGGAGAGACCCTACGAGCAGTACTTC	CASSETGERPYEQYF
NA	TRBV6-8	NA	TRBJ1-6	TGTGCCAGCAGTTACCGGGGGAAGGATTCACCCCTCCACTTT	CASSYRGKDSPLHF
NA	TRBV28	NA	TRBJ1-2	TGTGCCAGCAGCCAACCCAGGGGTTTTCACTATGGCTACACCTTC	CASSQPRGFHYGYTF
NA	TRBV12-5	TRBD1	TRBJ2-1	TGTGCTAGTGGTTTGGCCCTAAAGGGGGCCGATGAGCAGTTCTTC	CASGLALKGADEQFF
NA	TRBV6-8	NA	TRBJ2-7	TGTGCCAGCAGTCATAACCGACAGGCCCTCGTTAAATCGCAGTACTTC	CASSHNRQALVKSQYF
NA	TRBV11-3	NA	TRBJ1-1	TGTGCCAGCAGCTCATTCGTACATAACACTGAAGCTTTCTTT	CASSSFVHNTEAFF
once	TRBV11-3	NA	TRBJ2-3	TGTGCCAGCAGCTTCTCGGGCCTCCTGGGCACAGATACGCAGTATTTT	CASSFSGLLGTDTQYF
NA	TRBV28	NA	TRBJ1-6	TGTGCCAGCAGTTTATCCGACAGGCAGAATTCACCCCTCCACTTT	CASSLSDRQNSPLHF
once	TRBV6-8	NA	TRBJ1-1	TGTGCCAGCAGGGCCCCCGGAGGCACTGAAGCTTTCTTT	CASRAPGGTEAFF
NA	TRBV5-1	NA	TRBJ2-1	TGCGCCAGCAGCTTCCGGGGAGTCAGCGATCTCTACAATGAGCAGTTCTTC	CASSFRGVSDLYNEQFF
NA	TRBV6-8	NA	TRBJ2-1	TGTGCCAGCAGTTATAAGGATTACAATGAGCAGTTCTTC	CASSYKDYNEQFF
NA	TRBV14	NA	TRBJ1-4	TGTGCCAGCAGCCAAGTGGGAGGGACAAAAAAACTGTTTTTT	CASSQVGGTKKLFF
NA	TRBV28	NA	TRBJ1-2	TGTGCCAGCAGTTTATCGGGGGGTTATGGCTACACCTTC	CASSLSGGYGYTF
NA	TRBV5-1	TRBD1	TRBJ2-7	TGCGCCAGCAGCCCCGGGACAGGTTCCGGACCTAGCTCCTACGAGCAGTACTTC	CASSPGTGSGPSSYEQYF
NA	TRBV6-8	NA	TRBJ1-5	TGTGCCAGCAGTTATAAGTCGGGTCGGGGAAAGAAATCTACTAATCAGCCCCAGCATTTT	CASSYKSGRGKKSTNQPQHF
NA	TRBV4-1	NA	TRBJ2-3	TGCGCCAGCAGCCAAGATCCGGGGGACGATACGCAGTATTTT	CASSQDPGDDTQYF
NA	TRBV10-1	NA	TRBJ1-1	TGCGCCAGCAGAGAGGCCCTGAACACTGAAGCTTTCTTT	CASREALNTEAFF
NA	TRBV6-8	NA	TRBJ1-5	TGTGCCAGCAGCCAAAGCCAGGGAGCCAATCAGCCCCAGCATTTT	CASSQSQGANQPQHF
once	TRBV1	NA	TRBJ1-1	TGCGCCAGCAGCGCCCAGGGGAACACTGAAGCTTTCTTT	CASSAQGNTEAFF
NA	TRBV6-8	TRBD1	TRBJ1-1	TGTGCCAGCCGTACCACCACCGGGACAGGGGTTGCAGCTTTCTTT	CASRTTTGTGVAAFF
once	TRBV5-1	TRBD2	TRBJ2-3	TGCGCCAGCAGCTTGGGACTAGCGGGGTCCGGGAGTACGCAGTATTTT	CASSLGLAGSGSTQYF
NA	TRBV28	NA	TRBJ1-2	TGTGCCAGCAGTTCAGGGGTTAACTATGGCTACACCTTC	CASSSGVNYGYTF
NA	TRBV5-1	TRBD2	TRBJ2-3	TGCGCCAGCAGCTTGGTCGGGGGGAGCACAGATACGCAGTATTTT	CASSLVGGSTDTQYF
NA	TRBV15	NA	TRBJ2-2	TGTGCCACTCGTGGGTTCGCGAACACCGGGGAGCTGTTTTTT	CATRGFANTGELFF
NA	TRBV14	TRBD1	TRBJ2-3	TGTGCCAGCAGCCACCGGACAGGGGGCGGCGGCACAGATACGCAGTATTTT	CASSHRTGGGGTDTQYF
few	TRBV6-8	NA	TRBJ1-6	TGTGCCAGCAGTTACTCGAGCTCCTATAATTCACCCCTCCACTTT	CASSYSSSYNSPLHF
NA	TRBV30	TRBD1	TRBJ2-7	TGTGCCGGGGGACAGGGAAACTCCTACGAGCAGTACTTC	CAGGQGNSYEQYF
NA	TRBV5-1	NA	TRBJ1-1	TGCGCCAGCAGCCCTATAGGGGGAGACACTGAAGCTTTCTTT	CASSPIGGDTEAFF
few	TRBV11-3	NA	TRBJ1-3	TGTGCCAGCAGCTCACTCTCGGGAAGCTCTGGAAACACCATATATTTT	CASSSLSGSSGNTIYF
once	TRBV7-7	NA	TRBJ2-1	TGTGCCAGCCGAAGGGCTCGGAGGGGGAGCTATTACAATGAGCAGTTCTTC	CASRRARRGSYYNEQFF
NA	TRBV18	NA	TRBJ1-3	TGTGCCAGCTCACCGCGGGGACCTGGAAACACCATATATTTT	CASSPRGPGNTIYF